The 29 T cell receptor beta chains presented below share a single source sample, sequenced in a study of blood T cell repertoires in COVID-19. TCRdb's copy holds only in-frame clones and misses some; the assay was immunoSEQ multiplex PCR. The sample yields about 180,000 clones, approximately 80% seen once. The sample was PBMCs or T cells enriched from blood (not recorded which). The receptors derive from a man aged 45-60 years who had recovered from COVID-19.

The V and J genes are TRBV5-1 and TRBJ1-2; 8 bases line up with TRBD1. Germline assignment: CDR1 SGHRS and CDR2 YFSETQ. This CDR3 has 14 amino acids. Germline trimming cut 0 bases from V and 6 bases from J; bases unmatched to any gene: 4. The chain's CDR3 is CASSLETGANGYTF. The DNA of the CDR3 is TGCGCCAGCAGCTTGGAGACAGGGGCGAATGGCTACACCTTC.

The chain carries TRBV5-1 and TRBJ1-3; D not resolved. Trimming took off 1 base at V and 0 bases at J, with 14 bases between the two ends. In germline, CDR1 is SGHRS, CDR2 YFSETQ. The CDR3 totals 17 residues. Here the CDR3 DNA reads TGCGCCAGCAGCTTGTATGGGCAGCCGAGCTCTGGAAACACCATATATTTT. Protein: CASSLYGQPSSGNTIYF.

The chain combines TRBV4-1 with TRBJ1-2, with TRBD1 matching over 10 bases. V was clipped by 0 bases and J by 2 bases; unmatched bases: 0. The CDR3 contains 15 residues. Germline V gene data show CDR1 as MGHRA and CDR2 as YSYEKL. The DNA for the CDR3 is TGCGCCAGCAGCCAAGAGGGACAGGGGAACTATGGCTACACCTTC. Encoded protein: CASSQEGQGNYGYTF.

This chain links TRBV4-2 with TRBJ2-3, with 8 bases aligning to TRBD2. Per germline, CDR1 LGHNA and CDR2 YNFKEQ. This CDR3 region has 16 residues. V lost 0 bases and J lost 6; bases outside the gene matches: 8. For the CDR3, the DNA is TGTGCCAGCAGCCAAGATCCACGGGGGGGGCCCGATACGCAGTATTTT. As protein: CASSQDPRGGPDTQYF.

This clone has a single count. This chain uses TRBV3-1 (or the pseudogene TRBV3-2) with TRBJ1-6, with D possibly TRBD1 on 6 matching bases. Germline values: CDR1 LGHDT, CDR2 YNNKEL (reference sequence). V dropped 4 bases and J dropped 1 base, with 11 bases sitting between them. CDR3 length: 16 residues. This CDR3 is CASSPGGASYNSPLHF. In DNA, the CDR3 is TGTGCCAGCAGCCCCGGGGGGGCATCCTATAATTCACCCCTCCACTTT.

This chain links TRBV6-5 with TRBJ2-2, with 8 positions matching TRBD1. The CDR3 spans 15 residues. The V and J ends lost 7 bases and 4 bases, in that order; junction bases with no gene match: 8. Germline-derived CDR1 and CDR2 are MNHEY and SVGAGI. The CDR3 protein is CASIRDRRSTGELFF. CDR3 sequence (DNA): TGTGCCAGCATCCGGGACAGGAGGAGCACCGGGGAGCTGTTTTTT.

Only a few counts were recorded for this clone. The chain combines TRBV18 with TRBJ2-5; 7 nucleotides agree with TRBD1. CDR3 size: 13 residues. Germline V gene lookup returns CDR1 KGHSH and CDR2 LQKENI. The J segment lost 4 bases and the V segment lost 3 bases, leaving 2 bases of the junction unmatched. As DNA, the CDR3 is TGTGCCAGCTCACCGACAGGGTCAGAGACCCAGTACTTC. This gives the protein CASSPTGSETQYF.

The chain employs TRBV5-6 and TRBJ2-7; TRBD1 might be the D (5 bases). CDR3 length equals 11 residues. Germline-derived CDR1 and CDR2 are SGHDT and YYEEEE. V lost 5 bases and J lost 2, with 5 bases in between. This CDR3 is CASRDTYEQYF. CDR3 DNA: TGTGCCAGCAGGGACACCTACGAGCAGTACTTC.

This chain links TRBV6-4 with TRBJ1-2, with a weak D call TRBD1 (5 bases). The V gene's germline CDR1 is MRHNA and CDR2 SNTAGT. Deletions cut 7 bases from V and 1 base from J, with 16 bases between. The CDR3 consists of 15 residues. CDR3: CASNLDSGYNYGYTF. CDR3 nucleotides: TGTGCCAGCAATCTAGACAGCGGGTATAACTATGGCTACACCTTC.

This chain connects TRBV12-3 or TRBV12-4 to TRBJ1-1; D unresolved. This CDR3 is 13 amino acids long. Trimming took off 3 bases at V and 1 base at J, with 6 bases between the two ends. The CDR3 sequence: CASSFRRNTEAFF. For the CDR3, the DNA is TGTGCCAGCAGTTTCCGGAGGAACACTGAAGCTTTCTTT.

This clone was seen only a few times. The rearrangement uses TRBV7-2 and TRBJ2-2; TRBD2 aligns across 9 bases. The germline CDR1 and CDR2 sequences are SGHTA and FQGNSA. The CDR3 runs to 16 residues. Trimming removed 3 bases from V and 7 bases from J; junction bases left unmatched: 9. The chain's CDR3 is CASSLAGGPVGGELFF. CDR3 DNA sequence: TGTGCCAGCAGCTTGGCGGGGGGGCCGGTGGGCGGGGAGCTGTTTTTT.

This chain joins TRBV5-6 and TRBJ2-2, with D possibly being TRBD1 (6 bases). V shed 0 bases and J shed 5 bases, with 8 bases lying between them. This CDR3 spans 14 amino acids. Per the germline V gene, CDR1 is SGHDT and CDR2 is YYEEEE. The CDR3 protein is CASSLGRGTGELFF. CDR3 in DNA: TGTGCCAGCAGCTTGGGCAGGGGAACCGGGGAGCTGTTTTTT.

In this sample, this clone turned up once. The genes are TRBV4-1 and TRBJ2-2, with 11 bases matching TRBD2. Per the germline V gene, CDR1 is MGHRA and CDR2 is YSYEKL. This CDR3 is 17 amino acids long. The ends lost 4 bases at V and 1 base at J; junction bases unmatched: 5. The CDR3 region has the DNA TGCGCCAGCAGCCCTGGAGGACTAGCGGGGAACACCGGGGAGCTGTTTTTT. It codes for CASSPGGLAGNTGELFF.

This clone was counted between two and nine times. This sequence joins TRBV2 and TRBJ1-5, with 8 positions matching TRBD1. The CDR3 runs 17 residues. The V segment lost 2 bases and the J segment 1 base; nucleotides outside the gene matches: 7. Per germline, CDR1 SNHLY and CDR2 FYNNEI. The CDR3 bases are TGTGCCAGCAGTGAAACCGGGCGGGACAGGAGCAATCAGCCCCAGCATTTT. Translating gives CASSETGRDRSNQPQHF.

This clone is a singleton in its sample. The genes are TRBV7-3 and TRBJ2-3; 15 positions agree with TRBD2. The CDR3 extends over 17 amino acids. V lost 5 bases, J lost 3 bases, and 6 bases stayed unmatched. Germline lookup yields CDR1 SGHTA and CDR2 FQGTGA. In nucleotides, the CDR3 is TGTGCCAGCAGCCAACCGGGACTAGCGGGGGGAACAGATACGCAGTATTTT. Its protein product is CASSQPGLAGGTDTQYF. The variable domain in full, with the rest retrieved from reference TRBV7-3 and TRBJ2-3, is GAGVSQTPSNKVTEKGKYVELRCDPISGHTALYWYRQSLGQGPEFLIYFQGTGAADDSGLPNDRFFAVRPEGSVSTLKIQRTERGDSAVYLCASSQPGLAGGTDTQYFGPGTRLTVL.

The rearrangement joins TRBV2 to TRBJ2-7; 7 bases map to TRBD2. From germline, CDR1 is SNHLY and CDR2 FYNNEI. J was trimmed by 5 bases and V by 4 bases; bases with no gene match: 5. The CDR3 loop spans 13 amino acids. The CDR3 region is CASSAGGRNEQYF. The CDR3 nucleotides read TGTGCCAGCAGTGCCGGGGGGAGGAACGAGCAGTACTTC.

V usage is TRBV9 and J usage is TRBJ2-3; 8 bases line up with TRBD2. Trimming cost V 5 bases and J 6 bases; bases outside gene matches: 5. The CDR3 has 13 amino acids. Germline V CDR1 and CDR2: SGDLS, YYNGEE. CDR3 sequence (DNA): TGTGCCAGCAGGTCTAGCGGGTCGGATACGCAGTATTTT. Protein: CASRSSGSDTQYF. The full variable domain, in which reference TRBV9 and TRBJ2-3 provide the parts outside the CDR3, is DSGVTQTPKHLITATGQRVTLRCSPRSGDLSVYWYQQSLDQGLQFLIQYYNGEERAKGNILERFSAQQFPDLHSELNLSSLELGDSALYFCASRSSGSDTQYFGPGTRLTVL.

The chain recombines TRBV29-1 with TRBJ1-2; D is possibly TRBD1 (5 bases). The CDR3 is 12 amino acids. With 3 bases removed from V and 2 bases from J, the gap between germline ends came to 7 bases. CDR1 is SQVTM and CDR2 is ANQGSEA in the germline V gene. CDR3 region: CSVEEGNYGYTF. In DNA, the CDR3 is TGCAGCGTTGAGGAGGGGAACTATGGCTACACCTTC.

Details on this clone: Germline is not matched at one junction end, which may reflect a read error. The chain carries TRBV6-2 or TRBV6-3 and TRBJ1-6; D possibly corresponds to TRBD1 (5 bases). This CDR3 is 16 amino acids long. In germline, CDR1 is MNHEY, CDR2 SVGEGT. The DNA for the CDR3 is TGTGCCAGCAGTTACCGGGGGGAGGCCTACAATTCACCCCTCCACTTT. This translates into CASSYRGEAYNSPLHF.

V usage is TRBV12-3 or TRBV12-4 and J usage is TRBJ1-4; TRBD1 aligns across 8 bases. The CDR3 spans 12 residues. The V gene end was trimmed by 9 bases and the J gene end by 7 bases; junction bases not matched to a gene: 4. CDR3 coding DNA: TGTGCCAGTGGACAGGGAGGTGAAAAACTGTTTTTT. It specifies CASGQGGEKLFF.

This chain links TRBV7-9 with TRBJ1-4; D gene uncertain. In germline, CDR1 is SEHNR, CDR2 FQNEAQ (reference sequence). Trimming removed 2 bases at V and 8 bases at J, with 9 bases between. This CDR3 contains 13 residues. The CDR3 DNA sequence: TGTGCCAGCAGCTTAACCGGAGGAGAAAAACTGTTTTTT. Protein: CASSLTGGEKLFF. Supplemented by reference TRBV7-9 and TRBJ1-4, the full variable domain reads DTGVSQNPRHKITKRGQNVTFRCDPISEHNRLYWYRQTLGQGPEFLTYFQNEAQLEKSRLLSDRFSAERPKGSFSTLEIQRTEQGDSAMYLCASSLTGGEKLFFGSGTQLSVL.

This clone was seen more than once but under ten times. The CDR3 protein is CASKWGDEKLFF. The CDR3 nucleotides read TGTGCCAGCAAGTGGGGAGACGAAAAACTGTTTTTT. V is TRBV2 and J is TRBJ1-4; unclear D gene. CDR3 length equals 12 residues. Germline CDR1 is SNHLY and CDR2 is FYNNEI. The ends were cut back, 7 bases at V and 8 bases at J, with 11 bases in the middle.

The rearrangement uses TRBV27 and TRBJ2-7; D remains unclear. The V gene lost 3 bases and the J gene lost 0 bases, with 6 bases spanning the gap. The length of the CDR3 is 13 residues. Looked up from germline, CDR1 is MNHEY and CDR2 is SMNVEV (reference sequence). The CDR3 spells CASSFTPSYEQYF. In DNA, the CDR3 is TGTGCCAGCAGTTTCACACCCTCCTACGAGCAGTACTTC.

The chain combines TRBV5-5 with TRBJ1-5, with a tentative D call TRBD1 (6 bases). V was pared by 0 bases and J by 1 base, with 8 bases between. Germline V CDR1 and CDR2: SGHKS, YYEKEE (reference sequence). The length of the CDR3 is 15 residues. The CDR3 nucleotides read TGTGCCAGCAGCTTGGCTCAGGGGAGCAATCAGCCCCAGCATTTT. It is translated as CASSLAQGSNQPQHF.

This chain joins TRBV4-2 and TRBJ2-4; a weak D match, TRBD1 (5 bases). V was pared by 1 base and J by 0 bases, with 10 bases between. The CDR3 covers 16 residues. Germline V lookup: CDR1 LGHNA, CDR2 YNFKEQ. CDR3 sequence (DNA): TGTGCCAGCAGCCAAGTGTCAGGGTTAGCCAAAAACATTCAGTACTTC. It yields the protein CASSQVSGLAKNIQYF.

This clone appeared a single time. The rearrangement uses TRBV5-6 and TRBJ1-3, with no clear D. Trimming stripped 4 bases from V and 0 bases from J, with 14 bases between. The CDR3 is 16 residues long. From germline, CDR1 is SGHDT and CDR2 YYEEEE. DNA of the CDR3: TGTGCCAGCAGCCGAACCGGGATCAACTCTGGAAACACCATATATTTT. Its protein product is CASSRTGINSGNTIYF. Based on the CDR3 plus reference TRBV5-6 and TRBJ1-3, the full variable domain is DAGVTQSPTHLIKTRGQQVTLRCSPKSGHDTVSWYQQALGQGPQFIFQYYEEEERQRGNFPDRFSGHQFPNYSSELNVNALLLGDSALYLCASSRTGINSGNTIYFGEGSWLTVV.

The CDR3 loop reads CASSPRLAEYQETQYF. CDR3 sequence (DNA): TGTGCCAGCAGCCCTCGACTAGCGGAGTACCAAGAGACCCAGTACTTC. The chain employs TRBV7-9 and TRBJ2-5, with TRBD2 matching 9 bases. The J segment lost 0 bases and the V segment lost 5 bases, leaving 7 bases of the junction unmatched. Germline CDR1 is SEHNR and CDR2 is FQNEAQ (reference sequence). The CDR3 runs to 16 residues.

The chain links TRBV5-4 to TRBJ2-1; D is unresolved. This CDR3 is 13 amino acids long. Germline assignment: CDR1 SGHNT and CDR2 YYREEE (reference sequence). Trimming left V 0 bases short and J 4 bases short, with 5 bases between. The CDR3 nucleotides are TGTGCCAGCAGCTTGGACACGTACAATGAGCAGTTCTTC. It is translated as CASSLDTYNEQFF.

The chain joins TRBV11-2 to TRBJ2-5, with TRBD1 identical over 7 bases. This CDR3 region has 14 residues. J was trimmed by 8 bases and V by 5 bases; bases with no gene match: 11. Germline CDR1 and CDR2: SGHAT and FQNNGV. The CDR3 is CASSPTHRGQTQYF. The CDR3 DNA is TGTGCCAGCAGCCCTACGCACAGGGGCCAAACCCAGTACTTC.